This T cell receptor beta chain was documented in a study of blood T cell repertoires in COVID-19. Living in 25 or so US areas, the participants were between 18 and 89 years of age. Allocation to cohorts depended on clinical history reported by the participants. This table comes from immunoSEQ multiplex PCR, and its TCRdb copy is limited to in-frame clones, with some not included. Of around 290,000 clones in the sample, around 90% were seen once. Trimming shortened V by 8 bases and J by 4 bases, and 19 bases separated the two germline ends. Germline V gene sequence: CDR1 SNHLY, CDR2 FYNNEI. The CDR3 is 15 residues long.

The source of this sequence is a woman in her thirties or forties who had recovered from COVID-19. The sample was PBMCs or T cells enriched from blood (not recorded which). The chain couples TRBV2 to TRBJ2-3; D possibly corresponds to TRBD2 (6 bases). The CDR3 DNA reads TGTGCCAGCCACCCCGAGCGGGCCCGCCCAGATACGCAGTATTTT. Its protein product is CASHPERARPDTQYF.